This T cell receptor beta chain was found in a study of blood T cell repertoires in COVID-19. At the level of the study: PBMCs, B-cell-depleted T cells, or T cells were the source of the cDNA or gDNA that made up the material.

Per the study methods: Amplification of reference gene primers was used by the study to estimate nucleated cell counts. Libraries were prepared by immunoSEQ multiplex PCR; TCRdb keeps only in-frame clonotypes and omits some of them. V, J and clone size were drawn from that table, and D and trimming were deduced from the DNA. The sample contains around 320,000 clones, around nine tenths of which appear only once. The CDR3 sequence is 12 residues long. V was pared by 4 bases and J by 6 bases, with 6 bases between. Germline-derived CDR1 and CDR2 are SNHLY and FYNNEI. The TCR was taken from a woman younger than 45 with COVID-19, enrolled during active disease. The chain carries TRBV2 and TRBJ2-2; no reliable D call. Sequencing input: peripheral blood. The CDR3 nucleotides read TGTGCCAGCAGTGGTAGCTCCGGGGAGCTGTTTTTT. Amino acids: CASSGSSGELFF.